This T cell receptor beta chain was captured in a study of response to subunit inactivated influenza vaccine. Study outcomes and limitations: Every seasonal influenza vaccination brings in few new T cells, the authors suggested.

V shed 6 bases and J 3 bases; nucleotides not matched to a gene: 7. CDR1 and CDR2 from the germline V gene are SQVTM and ANQGSEA. The CDR3 spans 13 residues. TCRdb itself ran the RT-PCR reads through MiXCR, one entry per CDR3 protein. The repertoire has around 580,000 distinct CDR3 sequences, about an eighth of them found once; the top ten carry roughly 10%. On this clonotype: Its antigen is not identified.

Material: PBMCs from blood, obtained on the day of vaccination. The receptor's source is a man aged 45-65 years who received an inactivated influenza vaccine. The chain links TRBV29-1 to TRBJ2-7, with 8 bases matching TRBD1. The CDR3 reads CSVDDRGNYEQYF. CDR3 sequence (DNA): TGCAGCGTAGATGACAGGGGAAACTACGAGCAGTACTTC.